The 25 T cell receptor beta chains below were found in one sample sequenced in a study of blood T cells in healthy people across ages. For the second PCR, which ran for about 6 to 11 cycles, a sample-barcoded 5' primer and a J-beta primer mix were used. TCRdb processed the 5' RACE reads anew with MiXCR; each CDR3 protein has one entry. This repertoire shows some 1.5 million distinct CDR3 sequences, approximately 28% found once; its top ten account for roughly 8.2%. Sequencing used blood. The receptors originated from a woman aged 25 to 45 in good health.

The CDR3 DNA reads as TGCAGTGCGACTCAGGGAGGAGGCGCTGGAAACACCATATATTTT. Translated, it gives CSATQGGGAGNTIYF. The chain uses TRBV20-1 and TRBJ1-3, with D possibly matching TRBD1 (5 bases). This CDR3 is built from 15 residues. Trimming took 6 bases from V and 2 from J, leaving 17 bases between them. CDR1 and CDR2 from the germline V gene are DFQATT and SNEGSKA (reference sequence).

This clonotype was picked up many times. The chain recombines TRBV20-1 with TRBJ2-3; 11 bases fit TRBD2. The CDR3 runs 18 residues. Germline CDR1 reads DFQATT; CDR2 reads SNEGSKA (reference sequence). V lost 0 bases, J lost 2 bases, and 10 bases stayed unmatched. Written as DNA, the CDR3 is TGCAGTGCTAGAGATCTGACTAGCGGGGTTAAAAACACAGATACGCAGTATTTT. Translation gives CSARDLTSGVKNTDTQYF.

This chain joins TRBV6-5 and TRBJ2-3; D assignment may be TRBD1 or TRBD2 (5 bases each). The CDR3 has 18 residues. The germline V gene has CDR1 MNHEY and CDR2 SVGAGI. V was shortened by 1 base and J by 1 base, with 18 bases between the two germline ends. In DNA, the CDR3 is TGTGCCAGCAGTTACTTGCCCCTGGGAGAAGGGGGCACAGATACGCAGTATTTT. Protein product: CASSYLPLGEGGTDTQYF.

Here the CDR3 reads CASRYREDQPQHF. In DNA form, the CDR3 reads TGTGCCAGCAGATACAGGGAGGATCAGCCCCAGCATTTT. The chain couples TRBV2 to TRBJ1-5, with TRBD1 as a possible D gene (6 bases). CDR3 length: 13 amino acids. Trimming pared 6 bases from V and 5 bases from J, leaving 11 bases between. Germline assignment: CDR1 SNHLY and CDR2 FYNNEI. Full variable domain (outside the CDR3, taken from reference TRBV2 and TRBJ1-5): EPEVTQTPSHQVTQMGQEVILRCVPISNHLYFYWYRQILGQKVEFLVSFYNNEISEKSEIFDDQFSVERPDGSNFTLKIRSTKLEDSAMYFCASRYREDQPQHFGDGTRLSIL.

Worth noting for this clonotype: At one boundary the junction diverges from the germline segment, which might be a read error. J is TRBJ2-1 and V is TRBV10-3, with a weak D call TRBD2 (5 bases). Germline values: CDR1 ENHRY, CDR2 SYGVKD. This CDR3 comprises 15 residues. CDR3 sequence (DNA): TGTGCCATCAGTGAAAGGGAGCCCACCTACGATGAGCAGTTCTTC. Its translation is CAISEREPTYDEQFF.

This clonotype has a handful of counts. This may arise from a read error, as a much more abundant clone is one base away. The chain links TRBV6-2 or TRBV6-3 to TRBJ2-1; D is uncertain. The CDR3 covers 13 residues. From germline, CDR1 is MNHEY and CDR2 SVGEGT. The V and J ends lost 4 bases and 10 bases respectively, with 14 bases between them. The CDR3 nucleotides read TGTGCCAGCAGTTCCGCGAACACCTACGAGCAGTTCTTC. Amino acids: CASSSANTYEQFF.

The CDR3 region is CASSFDTGFYGYTF. In nucleotides, the CDR3 is TGTGCCAGCAGCTTCGATACAGGGTTCTATGGCTACACCTTC. The chain is built from TRBV7-9 and TRBJ1-2, with D maybe TRBD1 (6 bases). The germline V and J ends were trimmed by 3 bases and 4 bases, with 12 bases remaining between them. The CDR3 runs to 14 residues. Germline-derived CDR1 and CDR2 are SEHNR and FQNEAQ (reference sequence).

Worth noting for this clonotype: A much larger clone differs from this one at a single base, so this may be a read error. The J gene is TRBJ2-1, the V gene TRBV5-1; 8 nucleotides align to TRBD2. Germline V lookup: CDR1 SGHRS, CDR2 YFSETQ. This CDR3 has 19 residues. Written as DNA, the CDR3 is TGCGCCTGCAGGGCACGGGGACTAGTGGGGGGGAGCTCCTACAATGAGCAGTTCTTC. It yields the protein CACRARGLVGGSSYNEQFF.

V and J are TRBV20-1 and TRBJ2-7; 15 bases are a match to TRBD2. Germline CDR1 is DFQATT and CDR2 is SNEGSKA (reference sequence). The CDR3 covers 16 residues. Trimming at V came to 1 base and at J to 7 bases, leaving 8 bases not matched to a gene. In DNA, the CDR3 is TGCAGTGCTAGAGGGGCGGGGACTAGCGGGAGGATTGAGCAGTACTTC. As protein: CSARGAGTSGRIEQYF.

V gene TRBV6-2 or TRBV6-3 combines with J gene TRBJ1-3; D unresolved. The CDR3 spans 15 residues. V was trimmed by 2 bases and J by 3 bases, leaving 11 bases between them. Germline CDR1 reads MNHEY; CDR2 reads SVGEGT. The CDR3 bases are TGTGCCAGCAGTTACGTGCGTCGGCGTGGAAACACCATATATTTT. Encoded protein: CASSYVRRRGNTIYF.

This chain joins TRBV28 and TRBJ2-3, with 9 bases fitting TRBD2. The CDR3 has 19 residues. Germline V gene data show CDR1 as MDHEN and CDR2 as SYDVKM. The V segment lost 5 bases and the J segment 2 bases; nucleotides outside the gene matches: 17. In nucleotides, the CDR3 is TGTGCCAGCAGTCCACCGGCCCCTAGCGGGGCCCAACACACAGATACGCAGTATTTT. Amino acids: CASSPPAPSGAQHTDTQYF.

In this sample, this clonotype turned up once. The chain links TRBV10-1 to TRBJ2-3; D possibly matches TRBD1 or TRBD2 (5 bases each). CDR1 WNHNN and CDR2 SYGVQD come from the germline V gene (reference sequence). This CDR3 region has 16 residues. The V and J ends lost 0 bases and 1 base respectively, with 11 bases between them. CDR3 region: CASSESSGAGTDTQYF. In DNA, the CDR3 is TGCGCCAGCAGTGAGTCGTCCGGGGCGGGCACAGATACGCAGTATTTT.

This clonotype was seen a few times. This chain connects TRBV27 to TRBJ1-5; 11 bases are a match to TRBD1. V was clipped by 0 bases and J by 4 bases; unmatched bases: 5. Germline CDR1 is MNHEY and CDR2 is SMNVEV (reference sequence). The CDR3 consists of 17 residues. For the CDR3, the DNA is TGTGCCAGCAGTTTATCCCCGGACAGGGGGCGAAATCAGCCCCAGCATTTT. Translation gives CASSLSPDRGRNQPQHF.

There are a few counts of this clonotype. The chain recombines TRBV5-1 with TRBJ2-1; 9 bases agree with TRBD1. Germline CDR1 SGHRS, CDR2 YFSETQ. The J segment lost 7 bases and the V segment lost 4 bases, leaving 9 bases of the junction unmatched. This CDR3 has 15 amino acids. CDR3 sequence (DNA): TGCGCCAGCAGCCCAACCGGGACAGGGCTGAATGAGCAGTTCTTC. The encoded protein is CASSPTGTGLNEQFF.

This clonotype was seen a handful of times. For the CDR3, the DNA is TGTGCCAGCAGCTTACTAGCGGGAGTACTAACAGATACGCAGTATTTT. It is translated as CASSLLAGVLTDTQYF. This chain links TRBV7-8 with TRBJ2-3, with 10 bases matching TRBD2. This CDR3 is 16 amino acids long. Trimming took 2 bases from V and 3 from J; bases not matched to a gene: 5. Germline loops: CDR1 SGHVS, CDR2 FQNEAQ.

This chain joins TRBV7-2 and TRBJ2-7, with 7 bases matching TRBD2. CDR3 length: 15 amino acids. V lost 11 bases to trimming and J lost 4 bases; unmatched junction nucleotides: 17. Germline CDR1 and CDR2: SGHTA and FQGNSA. CDR3 DNA sequence: TGTGCCTGCTCACCGGGGGGTGCGGTAGAGTACGAGCAGTACTTC. Translation: CACSPGGAVEYEQYF.

The table lists this clonotype with a count of one. The chain has TRBV12-2 and TRBJ2-6; TRBD1, the table's D call, was not compared with the DNA. TRBV12-2 is marked as a pseudogene. The CDR3 has 20 residues. CDR3 DNA sequence: TGTGCAAGTCGCTCCGTAGGACAGGGCCATGTGTCACCTGGGGCCAACGTCCTGACTTTC. Its protein is CASRSVGQGHVSPGANVLTF.

This clonotype was observed a handful of times. The chain carries TRBV7-9 and TRBJ2-7; possible D gene TRBD2, 7 bases. The V end lost 5 bases, the J end lost 0 bases, and 17 bases lay between the germline ends. This CDR3 region has 16 residues. Germline V gene sequence: CDR1 SEHNR, CDR2 FQNEAQ (reference sequence). In DNA, the CDR3 is TGTGCCAGCAGCCGCACCGGGGGGCTCCACTCCTACGAGCAGTACTTC. This sequence encodes CASSRTGGLHSYEQYF.

This clonotype was counted only a few times. This rearrangement joins TRBV6-1 to TRBJ1-4; 10 nucleotides agree with TRBD1. The CDR3 loop spans 18 amino acids. The V and J ends lost 7 bases and 0 bases, in that order; junction bases with no gene match: 11. Germline CDR1 reads MNHNS; CDR2 reads SASEGT. This CDR3 is CASKMGGGQGATNEKLFF. CDR3 nucleotide sequence: TGTGCCAGCAAGATGGGTGGTGGACAGGGGGCAACTAATGAAAAACTGTTTTTT.

This clonotype was recorded at least ten times. CDR3 protein: CASSLQGIYEQYF. The CDR3 coding sequence is TGCGCCAGCAGCTTGCAGGGGATCTACGAGCAGTACTTC. The chain is built from TRBV5-1 and TRBJ2-7; TRBD1 might be the D (6 bases). Germline CDR1 SGHRS, CDR2 YFSETQ. CDR3 size: 13 residues. V was pared by 1 base and J by 3 bases, with 8 bases between.

There are a few counts of this clonotype. The genes are TRBV9 and TRBJ2-5, with 9 bases identical to TRBD1. V shed 3 bases and J 3 bases; nucleotides not matched to a gene: 6. This CDR3 region has 15 residues. Germline V gives CDR1 SGDLS, CDR2 YYNGEE. The DNA of the CDR3 is TGTGCCAGCAGCGGAGGGACAGGGACTGAAGAGACCCAGTACTTC. Protein product: CASSGGTGTEETQYF. Variable domain in full (rest from reference TRBV9 and TRBJ2-5): DSGVTQTPKHLITATGQRVTLRCSPRSGDLSVYWYQQSLDQGLQFLIQYYNGEERAKGNILERFSAQQFPDLHSELNLSSLELGDSALYFCASSGGTGTEETQYFGPGTRLLVL.

As to this clonotype: One junction end disagrees with the germline gene, perhaps due to a read error. The chain combines TRBV6-5 with TRBJ2-2; 8 bases are a match to TRBD1. This CDR3 has 15 amino acids. The germline gives CDR1 MNHEY, CDR2 SVGAGI. CDR3: CASSPDRGPTGELCF. For the CDR3, the DNA is TGTGCCAGCAGCCCCGACAGGGGCCCCACCGGGGAGCTGTGTTTT.

Points on this clonotype: One end of the junction fails to match germline, which may point to a read error. The rearrangement uses TRBV5-1 and TRBJ2-3, with 12 nucleotides matching TRBD2. Germline CDR1 SGHRS, CDR2 YFSETQ. The CDR3 consists of 16 residues. The CDR3 protein is CSSSSLAGGPEDTQYF. CDR3 nucleotide sequence: TGCTCCAGCAGCTCGCTAGCGGGAGGGCCGGAAGATACGCAGTATTTT.

The V and J genes are TRBV10-3 and TRBJ2-7; 11 bases agree with TRBD1. Germline trimming cut 4 bases from V and 3 bases from J; bases unmatched to any gene: 5. The CDR3 contains 15 residues. The V gene's germline CDR1 is ENHRY and CDR2 SYGVKD. CDR3 sequence reads: CAISGRTGGFYEQYF. The CDR3 DNA reads TGTGCCATCAGTGGGAGGACAGGGGGCTTCTACGAGCAGTACTTC.

As concerns this clonotype: Since a much larger clone is just one base distant, this may be a read error. The CDR3 region is CASSGQGPSGDTQYF. The CDR3, as DNA: TGTGCCAGCAGCGGCCAGGGACCGAGCGGCGATACGCAGTATTTT. The chain uses TRBV13 and TRBJ2-3, with D possibly being TRBD1 or TRBD2 (5 bases each). The CDR3 runs to 15 residues. V lost 5 bases to trimming and J lost 6 bases, with 18 bases between them. Germline V CDR1 and CDR2: PRHDT, FYEKMQ (reference sequence).